This T cell receptor (beta chain) was sequenced in a study of early T cells in non-severe SARS-CoV-2 infection. cDNA molecules, individually, were tagged with unique molecular identifiers. One entry per CDR3 protein, called by TCRdb with MiXCR from the 5' RACE reads. Found here are about 71,000 distinct CDR3 sequences, roughly 12% of them singletons; the top ten hold roughly 2.5%. This clonotype was sampled from an adult who was a healthcare worker with PCR-confirmed SARS-CoV-2 infection or an uninfected control (not recorded which). This specimen consisted of whole blood, obtained at baseline.

The CDR3, as DNA: TGTGCCAGCTCACAGGGACAGCTTTTTTACAAGCAGTACTTC. Protein product: CASSQGQLFYKQYF. The chain recombines TRBV18 with TRBJ2-7; 7 nucleotides line up with TRBD1. CDR1 and CDR2 from the germline V gene are KGHSH and LQKENI. This CDR3 is 14 amino acids long. Trimming removed 4 bases from V and 8 bases from J; junction bases left unmatched: 11.